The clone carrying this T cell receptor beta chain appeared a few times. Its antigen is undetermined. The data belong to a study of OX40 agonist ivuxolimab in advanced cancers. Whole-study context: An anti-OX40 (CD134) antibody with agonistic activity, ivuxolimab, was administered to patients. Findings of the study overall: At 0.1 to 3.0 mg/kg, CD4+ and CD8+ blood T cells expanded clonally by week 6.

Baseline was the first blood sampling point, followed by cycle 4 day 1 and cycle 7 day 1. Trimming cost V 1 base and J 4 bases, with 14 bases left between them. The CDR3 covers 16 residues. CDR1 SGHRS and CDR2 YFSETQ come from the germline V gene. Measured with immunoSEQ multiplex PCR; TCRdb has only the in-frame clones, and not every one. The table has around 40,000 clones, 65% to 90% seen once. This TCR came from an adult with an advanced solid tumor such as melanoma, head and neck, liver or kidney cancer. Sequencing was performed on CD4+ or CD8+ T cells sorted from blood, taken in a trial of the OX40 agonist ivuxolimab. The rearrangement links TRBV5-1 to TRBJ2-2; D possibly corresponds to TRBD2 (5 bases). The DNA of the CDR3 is TGCGCCAGCAGCTTGTTCCCAGGAGGCGGCACCGGGGAGCTGTTTTTT. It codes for CASSLFPGGGTGELFF.